This TCR beta chain was identified during a study of PD-1 blockade in mismatch repair-deficient tumors. General study results and limits: About 4.5% of the roughly 140 peptide-expanded blood TCRs were also found in tumor. Rapid post-treatment expansion, then contraction, generally preceding radiologic response, marked tumor-resident clones.

Of note for this clone: Its target is unknown.

Time point meaning: 10-day in vitro stimulation with candidate neoantigen peptide 4. Each of over 5 ELISpot-reactive candidate peptides was used for roughly 11-day stimulation. Baseline for clone expansion was a parallel culture with no peptide. The germline CDR1 and CDR2 sequences are MDHEN and SYDVKM. The trim removed 4 bases at V and 1 base at J, leaving 6 bases unmatched. This CDR3 contains 15 residues. TCRdb keeps only in-frame clones here, not all; method: immunoSEQ multiplex PCR. The sample carries around 14,000 clones, about 85% recorded once. This chain uses TRBV28 with TRBJ2-5; 7 nucleotides line up with TRBD2. The receptor was isolated from an adult with mismatch repair-deficient cancer. The sequenced sample was cells cultured in vitro, obtained from a patient treated with pembrolizumab. CDR3 protein: CASSWGGGTQETQYF. CDR3 DNA: TGTGCCAGCAGTTGGGGGGGAGGTACCCAAGAGACCCAGTACTTC. Full variable domain (outside the CDR3, taken from reference TRBV28 and TRBJ2-5): DVKVTQSSRYLVKRTGEKVFLECVQDMDHENMFWYRQDPGLGLRLIYFSYDVKMKEKGDIPEGYSVSREKKERFSLILESASTNQTSMYLCASSWGGGTQETQYFGPGTRLLVL.